Listed below are T cell receptor beta chains from one sample, sequenced in a study of regulatory T cells in long-lasting Graves disease. TCRdb itself ran the multiplex PCR reads through MiXCR, one entry per CDR3 protein. This table holds 390,000 or so distinct CDR3 sequences, 20% to 25% found once. Sample: peripheral blood mononuclear cells (PBMCs), taken when the disease was refractory, from a patient treated with antithyroid drugs. The receptors derive from a woman in her 40s with Graves disease. Both conserved end residues are part of each CDR3. Fields, in order: D gene, clone size, J gene, V gene, CDR3 protein, CDR3 DNA. A D gene is named only where the DNA matches it firmly. Clone size appears in some rows only: once, few, many, or a class for an expanded clone.

- | many | TRBJ1-1 | TRBV29-1 | CSVVAQSSLSEAFF | TGCAGCGTTGTAGCACAGTCGTCGTTGTCTGAAGCTTTCTTT
- | few | TRBJ2-2 | TRBV27 | CASSSRVTGELFF | TGTGCCAGCAGCTCCAGGGTTACCGGGGAGCTGTTTTTT
- | few | TRBJ2-7 | TRBV6-5 | CASSYSPLQGLRGPYEQYF | TGTGCCAGCAGTTACTCGCCGTTGCAGGGCTTGAGGGGACCCTACGAGCAGTACTTC
- | many | TRBJ2-2 | TRBV28 | CASSLSPRGTGELFF | TGTGCCAGCAGTTTATCGCCAAGGGGCACCGGGGAGCTGTTTTTT
- | few | TRBJ2-1 | TRBV13 | CASSPEFWASSYNEQFF | TGTGCCAGCAGCCCCGAGTTCTGGGCGAGCTCCTACAATGAGCAGTTCTTC
- | - | TRBJ1-1 | TRBV19 | CASSIAGADTEAFF | TGTGCCAGTAGTATAGCTGGGGCGGACACTGAAGCTTTCTTT
TRBD1 | - | TRBJ2-1 | TRBV20-1 | CSARLSGTGLSYNEQFF | TGCAGTGCTAGACTTAGTGGGACAGGGCTCTCCTACAATGAGCAGTTCTTC
- | - | TRBJ1-6 | TRBV12-3/TRBV12-4 | CASSFRPRGNSPLHF | TGTGCCAGCAGTTTTAGGCCCCGGGGTAATTCACCCCTCCACTTT
TRBD1 | - | TRBJ2-1 | TRBV29-1 | CSVETGQGRSYNEQFF | TGCAGCGTTGAGACCGGACAGGGTAGATCCTACAATGAGCAGTTCTTC
- | many | TRBJ1-4 | TRBV29-1 | CSVEGTETNEKLFF | TGCAGCGTAGAGGGTACAGAAACTAATGAAAAACTGTTTTTT
- | many | TRBJ2-7 | TRBV10-3 | CAISEVGRDRGEQYF | TGTGCCATCAGTGAGGTCGGCAGAGATCGGGGCGAGCAGTACTTC
- | few | TRBJ1-5 | TRBV9 | CASSVEGGAQHF | TGTGCCAGCAGCGTAGAGGGGGGAGCCCAGCATTTT
TRBD2 | few | TRBJ2-7 | TRBV28 | CASSQAASGRDTYEQYF | TGTGCCAGCAGCCAAGCCGCTAGCGGGAGGGATACCTACGAGCAGTACTTC
- | - | TRBJ1-4 | TRBV15 | CATSRGSVEKLFF | TGTGCCACCAGCAGAGGATCCGTTGAAAAACTGTTTTTT
TRBD1 | - | TRBJ1-6 | TRBV7-8 | CASSLTGTEFSPLHF | TGTGCCAGCAGCTTGACCGGGACAGAATTTTCACCCCTCCACTTT
- | many | TRBJ1-6 | TRBV2 | CASSRLGQNNSPLHF | TGTGCCAGCAGCCGTCTCGGGCAGAACAATTCACCCCTCCACTTT
- | few | TRBJ2-3 | TRBV28 | CAIIPQQFPREQYF | TGTGCCATCATACCGCAGCAGTTTCCTAGGGAGCAGTATTTT
TRBD2 | few | TRBJ2-7 | TRBV11-1 | CASSPRSGTSLSEQYF | TGTGCCAGCAGCCCGCGATCCGGGACTAGCCTCAGCGAGCAGTACTTC
TRBD1 | - | TRBJ1-6 | TRBV14 | CASTRDRVNSPLHF | TGTGCCAGCACCCGGGACAGAGTGAATTCACCCCTCCACTTT
- | - | TRBJ1-5 | TRBV3-1 | CASAGGMADQPQHF | TGTGCCAGCGCGGGAGGGATGGCGGATCAGCCCCAGCATTTT
- | few | TRBJ1-5 | TRBV13 | CASSFGRGSNQPQHF | TGTGCCAGCAGCTTTGGACGGGGCTCCAATCAGCCCCAGCATTTT
TRBD2 | many | TRBJ2-7 | TRBV27 | CASSVRGLAGAYEQYF | TGTGCCAGCAGCGTTCGGGGACTAGCGGGGGCCTACGAGCAGTACTTC
- | - | TRBJ2-7 | TRBV3-1 | CASSQASREYEQYF | TGTGCCAGCAGCCAAGCCTCCAGGGAGTACGAGCAGTACTTC